This T cell receptor beta chain originates from a study of glioma-infiltrating T cells. This clonotype was recorded at least ten times. The iRepertoire nested amplicon-rescue multiplex PCR amplified TCR alpha and beta CDR3s from RNA. TCRdb independently ran MiXCR on the multiplex PCR reads; one entry per CDR3 protein. The sample consists of about 93,000 distinct CDR3 sequences, about 40% of them appearing once. V shed 4 bases and J shed 4 bases, with 13 bases lying between them. Germline V CDR1 and CDR2: SGHDN, FVKESK. The CDR3 consists of 14 residues. This TCR derives from a human donor with low-grade glioma or glioblastoma, undergoing nonglioma brain surgery, or in good health (not recorded which). The sample taken for sequencing was glioma tissue, nonneoplastic brain tissue, or PBMCs (not recorded which). The chain carries TRBV14 and TRBJ2-5; D remains ambiguous. The CDR3 reads CASSRKQLRETQYF. The CDR3 bases are TGTGCCAGCAGCCGAAAACAACTAAGAGAGACCCAGTACTTC.